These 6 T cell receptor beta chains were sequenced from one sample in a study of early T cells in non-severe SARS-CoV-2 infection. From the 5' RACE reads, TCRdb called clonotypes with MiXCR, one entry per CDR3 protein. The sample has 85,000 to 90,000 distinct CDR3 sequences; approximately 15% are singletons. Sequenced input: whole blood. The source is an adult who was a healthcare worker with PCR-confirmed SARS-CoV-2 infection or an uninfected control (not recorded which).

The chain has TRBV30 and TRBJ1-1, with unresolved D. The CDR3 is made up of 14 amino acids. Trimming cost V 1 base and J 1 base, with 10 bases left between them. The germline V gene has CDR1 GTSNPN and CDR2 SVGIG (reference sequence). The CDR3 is CAWSAQTENTEAFF. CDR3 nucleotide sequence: TGTGCCTGGAGTGCCCAGACGGAGAACACTGAAGCTTTCTTT.

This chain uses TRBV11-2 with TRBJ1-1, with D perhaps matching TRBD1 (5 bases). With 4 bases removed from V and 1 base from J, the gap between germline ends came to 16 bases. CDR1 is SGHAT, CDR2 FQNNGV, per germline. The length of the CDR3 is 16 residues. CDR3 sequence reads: CASSSGTVKSNTEAFF. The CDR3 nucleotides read TGTGCCAGCAGCTCGGGGACGGTAAAATCGAACACTGAAGCTTTCTTT.

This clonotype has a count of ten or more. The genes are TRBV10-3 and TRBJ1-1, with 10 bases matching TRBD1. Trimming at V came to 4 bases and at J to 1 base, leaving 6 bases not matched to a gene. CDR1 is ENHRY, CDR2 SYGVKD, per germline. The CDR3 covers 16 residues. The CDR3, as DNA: TGTGCCATCAGTGCGGGACAGGGGATAAAGAACACTGAAGCTTTCTTT. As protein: CAISAGQGIKNTEAFF.

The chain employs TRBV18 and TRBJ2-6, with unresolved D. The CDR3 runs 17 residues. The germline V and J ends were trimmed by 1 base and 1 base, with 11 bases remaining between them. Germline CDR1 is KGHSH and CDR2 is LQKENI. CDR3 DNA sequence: TGTGCCAGCTCACCACGGGGTGCCAGTTCTGGGGCCAACGTCCTGACTTTC. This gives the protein CASSPRGASSGANVLTF. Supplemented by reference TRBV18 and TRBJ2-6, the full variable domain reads NAGVMQNPRHLVRRRGQEARLRCSPMKGHSHVYWYRQLPEEGLKFMVYLQKENIIDESGMPKERFSAEFPKEGPSILRIQQVVRGDSAAYFCASSPRGASSGANVLTFGAGSRLTVL.

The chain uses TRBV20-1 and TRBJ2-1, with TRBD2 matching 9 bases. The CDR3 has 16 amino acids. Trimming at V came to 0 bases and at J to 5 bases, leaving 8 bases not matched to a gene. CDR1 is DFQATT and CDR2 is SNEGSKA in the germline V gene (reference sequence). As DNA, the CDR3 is TGCAGTGCTAGAGAGGCTCGGCGGGGGGGCCACAATGAGCAGTTCTTC. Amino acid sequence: CSAREARRGGHNEQFF.

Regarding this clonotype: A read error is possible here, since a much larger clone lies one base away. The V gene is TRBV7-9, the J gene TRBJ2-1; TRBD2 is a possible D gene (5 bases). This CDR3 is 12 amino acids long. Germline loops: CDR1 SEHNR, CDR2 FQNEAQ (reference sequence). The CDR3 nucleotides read TGTGCCAGCAGCTTAGTACTAGACGAGCACTTCTTC. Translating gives CASSLVLDEHFF.